This entry features one T cell receptor beta chain sequence. What it recognizes is unknown. The data belong to a study of shared clonotypes between healthy human individuals. Sequencing used immunoSEQ multiplex PCR; TCRdb keeps in-frame clones, though not all of them. The sample contains 2 million to 2.5 million clones, around 96% of which appear only once. Germline CDR1 MNHEY, CDR2 SVGAGI. Germline trimming cut 6 bases from V and 2 bases from J; bases unmatched to any gene: 5. CDR3 length: 14 amino acids. Findings of the study overall: Naive CD4 clonotypes were shared across a few donors at about 5%.

Positively selected for CCR7, the CD45RO-negative cells used as naive CD8 cells excluded terminally differentiated effector memory CD45RA+ cells. The chain has TRBV6-5 and TRBJ1-2; 8 positions match TRBD1. Sequencing was performed on naive CD8+ T cells sorted from blood. The TCR originated in a man aged 18 to 29 in good health. This CDR3 reads CASSPTGENYGYTF. Here the CDR3 DNA reads TGTGCCAGCAGCCCGACAGGGGAGAACTATGGCTACACCTTC.